Listed below are T cell receptor beta chains from one sample, sequenced in a study of T-cell reconstitution after alpha-beta-depleted transplantation in children. TCRdb ran MiXCR on the PCR reads and lists one entry per CDR3 protein. The sample lists just over 950,000 distinct CDR3 sequences; 25% to 35% were seen once. Sequenced here: PBMCs, mostly from graft donor cells, sampled 360 days after TCRalphabeta/CD19-depleted stem cell transplant. Receptors originate from a boy in the first two years of life who had a stem cell transplant for SCID, so the T cells may come from the graft donor. CDR3s include the opening cysteine and the closing phenylalanine or tryptophan. A D gene is named only where the DNA matches it firmly. Not every row has a clone size; where given, it reads once, few, many or a size class.

.	TRBV20-1	13	TRBJ2-4	.	TGCAGCGCGGGCAACCAACCCAAAAACATTCAGTACTTC	CSAGNQPKNIQYF
.	TRBV4-1	14	TRBJ2-1	.	TGCGCCAGCAGGACAGAATTCTCCTACAATGAGCAGTTCTTC	CASRTEFSYNEQFF
.	TRBV7-9	13	TRBJ1-4	.	TGTGCCAGCAGCCCCTCGGACCGTGAAAAACTGTTTTTT	CASSPSDREKLFF
.	TRBV6-4	14	TRBJ1-1	.	TGTGCCAGCAACCCGGGGGGTATGAACACTGAAGCTTTCTTT	CASNPGGMNTEAFF
.	TRBV4-2	18	TRBJ2-1	TRBD2	TGTGCCAGCAGCCAGGATGAGAGCGGGGGTTTCTCCTACAATGAGCAGTTCTTC	CASSQDESGGFSYNEQFF
.	TRBV29-1	11	TRBJ2-7	TRBD1	TGCAGCGTTAAGACAGGGTACGAGCAGTACTTC	CSVKTGYEQYF
.	TRBV7-6	13	TRBJ2-1	.	TGTGCCAGCAGCTTTCAGGGTTACAATGAGCAGTTCTTC	CASSFQGYNEQFF
few	TRBV20-1	16	TRBJ2-1	TRBD2	TGCAGTGCTAGAGTTTGGGGTGGACTAGCGGACAATGAGCAGTTCTTC	CSARVWGGLADNEQFF
.	TRBV5-1	15	TRBJ1-1	.	TGCGCCAGCAGCTTGGGTACACTTCTGAACACTGAAGCTTTCTTT	CASSLGTLLNTEAFF
.	TRBV7-2	15	TRBJ1-5	.	TGTGCCAGCAGCCGTTCCGGGAGAAGCAATCAGCCCCAGCATTTT	CASSRSGRSNQPQHF
.	TRBV9	16	TRBJ1-1	.	TGTGCCAGCAGCGACAACACCAAAGGGACTCCCTGGGAAGCTTTCTTT	CASSDNTKGTPWEAFF
few	TRBV5-4	13	TRBJ2-5	.	TGTGCCAGCAGCACGGGACTTCTGGAGACCCAGTACTTC	CASSTGLLETQYF
many	TRBV24-1	14	TRBJ2-3	TRBD2	TGTGCCACCAGTGGCGGGAGAAGCACAGATACGCAGTATTTT	CATSGGRSTDTQYF
.	TRBV18	15	TRBJ2-3	TRBD1	TGTGCCAGCTCACCGGGACAGGGGATGACAGATACGCAGTATTTT	CASSPGQGMTDTQYF
.	TRBV5-1	13	TRBJ1-5	.	TGCGCCAGCAGGGAGGGCACAGATCAGCCCCAGCATTTT	CASREGTDQPQHF
once	TRBV7-3	14	TRBJ1-1	.	TGTGCCAGCAGCAACGGGAGGGGTCACACTGAAGCTTTCTTT	CASSNGRGHTEAFF
.	TRBV24-1	13	TRBJ2-4	.	TGTGCCACCAGTGATCCACGCCAAGACATTCAGTACTTC	CATSDPRQDIQYF